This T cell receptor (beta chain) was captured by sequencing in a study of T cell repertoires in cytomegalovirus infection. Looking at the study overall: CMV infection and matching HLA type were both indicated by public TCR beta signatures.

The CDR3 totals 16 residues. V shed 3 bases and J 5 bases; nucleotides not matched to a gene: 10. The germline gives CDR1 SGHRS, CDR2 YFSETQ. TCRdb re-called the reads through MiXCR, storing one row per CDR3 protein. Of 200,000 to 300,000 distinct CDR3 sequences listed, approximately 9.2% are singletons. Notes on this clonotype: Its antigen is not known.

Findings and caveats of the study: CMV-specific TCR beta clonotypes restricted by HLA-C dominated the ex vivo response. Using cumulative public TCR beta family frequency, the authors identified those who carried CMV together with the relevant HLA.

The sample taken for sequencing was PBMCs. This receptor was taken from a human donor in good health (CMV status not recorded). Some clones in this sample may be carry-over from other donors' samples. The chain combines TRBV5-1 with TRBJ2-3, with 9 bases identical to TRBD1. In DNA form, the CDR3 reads TGCGCCAGCAGCTCCGGAGAGGGACAGGGTAAAGATACGCAGTATTTT. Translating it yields CASSSGEGQGKDTQYF.